This T cell receptor (beta chain) stems from a study of blood T cells in healthy people across ages. Study-wide findings and caveats: Because sorting was not performed, PBMCs prevented conclusive naive versus antigen-experienced comparison.

This clonotype was detected only a few times. Its matching antigen is unknown. Germline lookup yields CDR1 SGHVS and CDR2 FNYEAQ. The CDR3 contains 19 residues. Losses at the gene ends were 1 base for V and 2 bases for J; bases not matched to a gene: 15. A second 7 to 11 cycle PCR used barcoded and J-beta primers. MiXCR, applied by TCRdb to the 5' RACE reads, yields one record per CDR3 protein. The table shows more than 600,000 distinct CDR3 sequences, with more than 20% occurring only once. This sample was also put to use in a study of T cells of mothers and their children. This second report adds: Three healthy Caucasian mothers served as donors, and their six children did as well. Sequencing got over 9.5 million TCR beta CDR3 reads from each mother and several million from each child.

Sequencing used blood. This TCR was recovered from a boy younger than 18 in good health. The V call is TRBV7-6, the J call TRBJ2-3, with TRBD2 identical over 7 bases. The chain's CDR3 is CASSLGPPGGRTITDTQYF. For the CDR3, the DNA is TGTGCCAGCAGCTTAGGCCCTCCAGGCGGGAGAACCATCACAGATACGCAGTATTTT. The full variable domain, rest sourced from reference TRBV7-6 and TRBJ2-3, is GAGVSQSPRYKVTKRGQDVALRCDPISGHVSLYWYRQALGQGPEFLTYFNYEAQQDKSGLPNDRFSAERPEGSISTLTIQRTEQRDSAMYRCASSLGPPGGRTITDTQYFGPGTRLTVL.